The next 30 T cell receptor beta chains were all read from a single sample in a study of T cell repertoires in cytomegalovirus infection. Via MiXCR, TCRdb re-called the reads, giving one row per CDR3 protein. The repertoire holds just under 550,000 distinct CDR3 sequences, approximately 26% seen once, with less than 15% in the top ten. The sequencing input was PBMCs. These receptors all stem from a human donor in good health (CMV status not recorded). Some clones in this sample may be carry-over from other donors' samples.

This clonotype was seen ten or more times. The chain has TRBV7-2 and TRBJ2-7; 8 nucleotides agree with TRBD2. The CDR3 spans 17 residues. V gave up 0 bases and J gave up 1 base; unmatched junction bases: 8. The germline V gene has CDR1 SGHTA and CDR2 FQGNSA. In DNA form, the CDR3 reads TGTGCCAGCAGCTTAGCTCCCCCCGGGACTAGTTCCTACGAGCAGTACTTC. Residues: CASSLAPPGTSSYEQYF.

This clonotype turned up a few times. The chain has TRBV30 and TRBJ1-1; the D is unclear. The CDR3 length is 11 residues. Germline values: CDR1 GTSNPN, CDR2 SVGIG (reference sequence). Trimming removed 7 bases from V and 1 base from J, with 7 bases in between. The CDR3 DNA reads TGTGCCTCAGCGAAGAACACTGAAGCTTTCTTT. This encodes CASAKNTEAFF.

The J gene is TRBJ2-1, the V gene TRBV6-2 or TRBV6-3; 11 bases agree with TRBD1. The CDR3 runs to 16 residues. With 5 bases clipped from V and 7 bases from J, the junction kept 10 bases outside the gene matches. CDR1 is MNHEY, CDR2 SVGEGT, per germline. CDR3 residues: CASSLPPGQGGNEQFF. The CDR3 DNA sequence: TGTGCCAGCAGTCTCCCGCCGGGACAGGGGGGGAATGAGCAGTTCTTC.

This chain links TRBV2 with TRBJ1-4; 10 bases agree with TRBD1. There are 15 residues in the CDR3. With 6 bases clipped from V and 3 bases from J, the junction kept 4 bases outside the gene matches. CDR1 is SNHLY and CDR2 is FYNNEI in the germline V gene. The DNA of the CDR3 is TGTGCCAGCAGCGCGGACAGGGGGGCTAATGAAAAACTGTTTTTT. Amino acids: CASSADRGANEKLFF.

This chain joins TRBV7-2 and TRBJ2-1; a possible D gene is TRBD1 (5 bases). The DNA end is more similar to TRBJ2-7, so the J call may be wrong. From germline, CDR1 is SGHTA and CDR2 FQGNSA. The CDR3 is 15 amino acids. This CDR3 is CASSSDLTVFNEQYF. The CDR3 DNA follows: TGTGCCAGCAGTTCCGATCTGACAGTTTTTAATGAGCAGTACTTC.

The chain employs TRBV18 and TRBJ2-7; D might be TRBD1 or TRBD2, each matching 5 bases. Between the trimmed V and J ends, which lost 3 bases and 2 bases, there was a span of 11 bases. Germline CDR1 and CDR2: KGHSH and LQKENI. The CDR3 extends over 14 amino acids. In DNA, the CDR3 is TGTGCCAGCTCACCCGGGACCTCGACCTACGAGCAGTACGTC. Its translation: CASSPGTSTYEQYV.

The J gene is TRBJ2-5, the V gene TRBV7-6; D unclear. Per the germline V gene, CDR1 is SGHVS and CDR2 is FNYEAQ. The CDR3 covers 13 residues. V was clipped by 7 bases and J by 3 bases, with 12 bases between them. CDR3 protein: CASTAPAEETQYF. CDR3 DNA: TGTGCCAGCACCGCCCCCGCCGAAGAGACCCAGTACTTC.

The V gene is TRBV20-1, the J gene TRBJ1-2; no definite D call. The V end was cut by 2 bases, the J end by 3 bases, with 13 bases between. Germline V lookup: CDR1 DFQATT, CDR2 SNEGSKA (reference sequence). The CDR3 sequence is 14 residues long. The CDR3 DNA reads as TGCAGTGCTAGATTTGTTAGAGAATACTATGGCTACACCTTC. This gives the protein CSARFVREYYGYTF.

Only a few counts were recorded for this clonotype. V is TRBV5-1 and J is TRBJ2-1; a possible D gene is TRBD2 (5 bases). V was clipped by 4 bases and J by 7 bases, with 12 bases between them. Germline V lookup: CDR1 SGHRS, CDR2 YFSETQ. The CDR3 length is 13 residues. Written as DNA, the CDR3 is TGCGCCAGCAGCGCGGCCGGGAAGAATGAGCAGTTCTTC. Its translation: CASSAAGKNEQFF.

This clonotype was detected ten times or more. V usage is TRBV7-2 and J usage is TRBJ2-1, with 10 bases aligning to TRBD2. The trim removed 3 bases at V and 3 bases at J, leaving 11 bases unmatched. This CDR3 has 18 amino acids. Germline CDR1 is SGHTA and CDR2 is FQGNSA. CDR3 DNA sequence: TGTGCCAGCAGCTTCCGGGGAACTAGCGGGAACCTCTACAATGAGCAGTTCTTC. This sequence encodes CASSFRGTSGNLYNEQFF.

J is TRBJ2-5 and V is TRBV24-1; 8 bases are shared with TRBD1. The V gene end was trimmed by 4 bases and the J gene end by 2 bases; junction bases not matched to a gene: 14. Germline V gives CDR1 KGHDR, CDR2 SFDVKD. The CDR3 runs to 18 residues. CDR3 residues: CATSDPLQGAFFQETQYF. The CDR3 region has the DNA TGTGCCACCAGTGACCCGCTTCAGGGGGCTTTTTTTCAAGAGACCCAGTACTTC.

CDR3 in DNA: TGTGCCAGCAGTGCCCAGCGGGGGAGCTCCTACAATGAGCAGTTCTTC. Translated, it gives CASSAQRGSSYNEQFF. V usage is TRBV6-5 and J usage is TRBJ2-1; TRBD2 matches 8 bases. Germline CDR1 is MNHEY and CDR2 is SVGAGI. CDR3 length: 16 residues. The ends lost 5 bases at V and 0 bases at J; junction bases unmatched: 6.

The CDR3 loop is CATSREDGLGSYEQYF. As DNA, the CDR3 is TGTGCCACCAGCAGAGAAGACGGTCTCGGCTCCTACGAGCAGTACTTC. This chain uses TRBV15 with TRBJ2-7; D gene uncertain. The CDR3 is 16 amino acids. V lost 0 bases, J lost 0 bases, and 12 bases lay in between. The V gene's germline CDR1 is LNHNV and CDR2 YYDKDF (reference sequence).

This clonotype was seen a handful of times. The chain combines TRBV11-2 with TRBJ1-1; 9 nucleotides agree with TRBD1. The CDR3 has 15 residues. J was trimmed by 4 bases and V by 5 bases; bases with no gene match: 8. CDR1 SGHAT and CDR2 FQNNGV come from the germline V gene. CDR3 in amino acids: CASSRRGQGGTEAFF. The CDR3 coding sequence is TGTGCCAGCAGCCGCCGGGGACAGGGTGGCACTGAAGCTTTCTTT.

The chain combines TRBV9 with TRBJ2-1; TRBD2 agrees at 7 bases. The V gene's germline CDR1 is SGDLS and CDR2 YYNGEE. This CDR3 region has 15 residues. Trimming cost V 0 bases and J 7 bases; bases outside gene matches: 7. CDR3 amino acids: CASSVEVGAGNEQFF. The CDR3, as DNA: TGTGCCAGCAGCGTAGAGGTGGGAGCGGGAAATGAGCAGTTCTTC.

The sample holds many counts of this clonotype. The chain recombines TRBV7-2 with TRBJ2-7, with 14 bases matching TRBD2. The CDR3 loop spans 15 amino acids. The J segment lost 7 bases and the V segment lost 6 bases, leaving 8 bases of the junction unmatched. The V gene's germline CDR1 is SGHTA and CDR2 FQGNSA. CDR3: CASRWTSGRKEEQYV. The CDR3 DNA is TGTGCCAGCAGATGGACTAGCGGGAGGAAAGAAGAGCAGTACGTC.

This clonotype was picked up a small number of times. The V and J genes are TRBV12-3 or TRBV12-4 and TRBJ2-1; D is perhaps TRBD1 (6 bases). V was shortened by 5 bases and J by 8 bases, with 25 bases between the two germline ends. The CDR3 totals 17 residues. The DNA for the CDR3 is TGTGCCAGCAGTGTCTATCTGGACAGTCCTTTTGGGGATGAGCAGTTCTTC. Amino acid sequence: CASSVYLDSPFGDEQFF.

The J gene is TRBJ2-5, the V gene TRBV4-1, with a possible D match to TRBD2 (5 bases). Per germline, CDR1 MGHRA and CDR2 YSYEKL. V was cut by 1 base and J by 2 bases, with 17 bases left in between. This CDR3 is 17 amino acids long. The CDR3 is CASSQGGAKRLQETQYF. CDR3 in DNA: TGCGCCAGCAGCCAAGGGGGAGCTAAGAGATTGCAAGAGACCCAGTACTTC.

V is TRBV7-6 and J is TRBJ2-3, with 8 bases aligning to TRBD1. Trimming removed 3 bases from V and 4 bases from J; junction bases left unmatched: 6. This CDR3 is 15 amino acids long. Germline V gene lookup returns CDR1 SGHVS and CDR2 FNYEAQ. In DNA form, the CDR3 reads TGTGCCAGCAGCTTCGCAGGGGGCAGACCAGATACGCAGTATTTT. This gives the protein CASSFAGGRPDTQYF. Looking up the rest from reference TRBV7-6 and TRBJ2-3 gives the full variable domain: GAGVSQSPRYKVTKRGQDVALRCDPISGHVSLYWYRQALGQGPEFLTYFNYEAQQDKSGLPNDRFSAERPEGSISTLTIQRTEQRDSAMYRCASSFAGGRPDTQYFGPGTRLTVL.

This clonotype was seen a handful of times. V is TRBV12-3 or TRBV12-4 and J is TRBJ2-5, with 9 bases fitting TRBD2. V lost 6 bases, J lost 5 bases, and 10 bases stayed unmatched. The CDR3 is made up of 15 amino acids. Here the CDR3 reads CASSAAGGPLETQYF. The CDR3 DNA sequence: TGTGCCAGCAGCGCGGCGGGAGGGCCCTTGGAGACCCAGTACTTC.

This clonotype was recorded many times. The V gene is TRBV7-2, the J gene TRBJ2-1; 8 bases are shared with TRBD2. From germline, CDR1 is SGHTA and CDR2 FQGNSA. V was clipped by 7 bases and J by 9 bases; unmatched bases: 11. The CDR3 is made up of 14 amino acids. CDR3 protein: CASTRQRESAEQFF. The DNA for the CDR3 is TGTGCCAGCACCCGTCAGCGGGAGTCGGCTGAGCAGTTCTTC.

V is TRBV19 and J is TRBJ1-1, with 9 bases identical to TRBD1. J lost 4 bases, V lost 3 bases, and 9 bases had no gene match. The V gene's germline CDR1 is LNHDA and CDR2 SQIVND (reference sequence). This CDR3 comprises 16 residues. CDR3 nucleotides: TGTGCCAGTAGTATGGGGACAGGGTCTCAAGGCACTGAAGCTTTCTTT. Its protein is CASSMGTGSQGTEAFF.

With respect to this clonotype: One junction end disagrees with the germline gene, perhaps due to a read error. The rearrangement links TRBV10-3 to TRBJ1-1; a weak D match, TRBD1 (6 bases). The CDR3 is 13 amino acids. The V gene's germline CDR1 is ENHRY and CDR2 SYGVKD. The chain's CDR3 is CAVSRGENTEAFF. CDR3 coding DNA: TGTGCCGTCAGTAGGGGGGAGAACACTGAAGCTTTCTTT.

This clonotype showed up just a few times. Since a much larger clone is just one base distant, this may be a read error. The chain joins TRBV7-6 to TRBJ1-1; D perhaps matches TRBD1 (5 bases). Germline CDR1 SGHVS, CDR2 FNYEAQ. This CDR3 is 15 amino acids long. The V gene lost 1 base and the J gene lost 0 bases, with 9 bases spanning the gap. Written as DNA, the CDR3 is TGTGCCAGCAGCTTAGGGACAAGGATGAACACTGAAGCTTTCTTT. Translation gives CASSLGTRMNTEAFF.

In this sample, this clonotype turned up a few times. The chain combines TRBV7-9 with TRBJ2-7; 7 bases line up with TRBD2. After removal of 3 bases from V and 5 bases from J, the junction contained 7 bases not matched to a gene. Germline CDR1 SEHNR, CDR2 FQNEAQ (reference sequence). The CDR3 has 14 residues. CDR3 residues: CASSLGTSVDEQYF. The DNA for the CDR3 is TGTGCCAGCAGCTTGGGCACTAGCGTCGACGAGCAGTACTTC. The full variable domain, its missing parts supplied by reference TRBV7-9 and TRBJ2-7, is DTGVSQNPRHKITKRGQNVTFRCDPISEHNRLYWYRQTLGQGPEFLTYFQNEAQLEKSRLLSDRFSAERPKGSFSTLEIQRTEQGDSAMYLCASSLGTSVDEQYFGPGTRLTVT.

Only one count was recorded for this clonotype. A much larger clone differs by one base, so this may be a read error. The chain has TRBV7-2 and TRBJ1-4; 7 bases line up with TRBD1. Germline values: CDR1 SGHTA, CDR2 FQGNSA. CDR3 length: 14 residues. CDR3 sequence (DNA): TGTGCCAGCAGCCAACAGGGGAGTGGTGAAAAACTGTATTTT. This gives the protein CASSQQGSGEKLYF. Complete variable domain (other parts from reference TRBV7-2 and TRBJ1-4): GAGVSQSPSNKVTEKGKDVELRCDPISGHTALYWYRQSLGQGLEFLIYFQGNSAPDKSGLPSDRFSAERTGGSVSTLTIQRTQQEDSAVYLCASSQQGSGEKLYFGSGTQLSVL.

The J gene is TRBJ2-1, the V gene TRBV4-3; TRBD1 aligns across 8 bases. This CDR3 has 18 amino acids. Germline values: CDR1 LGHNA, CDR2 YSLEER. V gave up 1 base and J gave up 2 bases; unmatched junction bases: 10. CDR3 nucleotide sequence: TGCGCCAGCAGCCAAGCCCCTACCGGGACAGGAGCCTACAATGAGCAGTTCTTC. Its translation is CASSQAPTGTGAYNEQFF.

The chain joins TRBV7-2 to TRBJ1-2; possibly TRBD1 for D (5 bases). CDR1 SGHTA and CDR2 FQGNSA come from the germline V gene. V lost 0 bases, J lost 6 bases, and 8 bases lay in between. The CDR3 covers 13 residues. The CDR3 here is CASSLARENGYTF. Here the CDR3 DNA reads TGTGCCAGCAGCTTAGCCAGGGAGAATGGCTACACCTTC.

V and J are TRBV5-4 and TRBJ2-3, with a weak D call TRBD1 (6 bases). Germline assignment: CDR1 SGHNT and CDR2 YYREEE (reference sequence). V dropped 4 bases and J dropped 6 bases, with 24 bases sitting between them. The CDR3 has 17 amino acids. The CDR3 DNA sequence: TGTGCCAGCAGCCGTACCCCCCCTACAGGGAGAGGGGATACGCAGTATTTT. Translating gives CASSRTPPTGRGDTQYF.

This clonotype was counted between two and nine times. The rearrangement links TRBV7-9 to TRBJ1-1, with a possible D match to TRBD1 (5 bases). With 5 bases removed from V and 4 bases from J, the gap between germline ends came to 14 bases. The CDR3 is 14 amino acids. Germline CDR1 reads SEHNR; CDR2 reads FQNEAQ (reference sequence). In DNA, the CDR3 is TGTGCCAGCAGCGAAATCACAGGAGGCACTGAAGCTTTCTTT. Its protein is CASSEITGGTEAFF.